Sequencing of this TCR beta chain was carried out in a study of OX40 agonist ivuxolimab in advanced cancers. Notes on the study in general: Clonal expansion was seen in CD4+ and CD8+ blood T cells by week 6 at 0.1 to 3.0 mg/kg. CD8+ T cells (on average) carried more expanded clones than CD4+ T cells.

This table comes from immunoSEQ multiplex PCR, and its TCRdb copy is limited to in-frame clones, with some not included. The sample includes 65,000 to 95,000 clones, more than 75% of them seen just once. This CDR3 comprises 15 residues. V lost 2 bases to trimming and J lost 8 bases, with 15 bases between them. Germline V gene data show CDR1 as MGHDK and CDR2 as SYGVNS. In the case of this clone: Its antigen is not identified.

The chain combines TRBV25-1 with TRBJ1-4, with D possibly being TRBD1 (5 bases). The starting material was CD4+ or CD8+ T cells sorted from blood, obtained in a trial of the OX40 agonist ivuxolimab. This TCR came from an adult with an advanced solid tumor such as melanoma, head and neck, liver or kidney cancer. The CDR3: CASSETRVRGEKLFF. In DNA, the CDR3 is TGTGCCAGCAGTGAAACCAGGGTCCGGGGCGAAAAACTGTTTTTT.